Listed below are T cell receptor beta chains from one sample, sequenced in a study of somatic mutations in cytotoxic T cells in rheumatoid arthritis. Sequenced by immunoSEQ multiplex PCR; TCRdb stores in-frame clones only, minus some. The data hold 18,000 or so clones, with 70% to 75% observed a single time. Sequencing input: CD8+ T cells sorted from blood. These TCRs come from a woman aged 55-69 years in good health. Both conserved end residues are part of each CDR3. The order of the fields is V gene, J gene, clone size, D gene, CDR3 DNA, CDR3 protein. The D gene is left open where the match is weak. Some rows mark clone size as missing; the rest say once, few, many or name a class of expanded clone.

>TRBV6-6|TRBJ2-7|once|.
TGTGCCAGCAGTTCAGGGGGGGCACGGGACGAGCAGTACTTC
CASSSGGARDEQYF
>TRBV6-5|TRBJ2-1|.|.
TGTGCCAGCAGTTACTCGAGAGACCCTTCCGATGAGCAGTTCTTC
CASSYSRDPSDEQFF
>TRBV11-2|TRBJ1-1|.|.
TGTGCCAGCAGCCAGGCCGGGGGTGGCACTGAAGCTTTCTTT
CASSQAGGGTEAFF
>TRBV5-4|TRBJ1-1|.|TRBD1
TGTGCCAGCAGCGGACAGGGGGCTAACACTGAAGCTTTCTTT
CASSGQGANTEAFF
>TRBV15|TRBJ2-2|few|.
TGTGCCACCAGCAGATCGAGGGGTCCGAACACCGGGGAGCTGTTTTTT
CATSRSRGPNTGELFF
>TRBV7-9|TRBJ2-7|.|TRBD1
TGTGCCAGCAGCATCAAACAGGGGGCCGAGCAGTACTTC
CASSIKQGAEQYF
>TRBV30|TRBJ1-1|.|.
TGTGCCTGGGGGGGGCCCACTGAAGCTTTCTTT
CAWGGPTEAFF
>TRBV29-1|TRBJ1-2|.|.
TGCAGCGTTGAAGCGGCCGTCCGACCAGGAGGCTACACCTTC
CSVEAAVRPGGYTF
>TRBV27|TRBJ2-7|few|.
TGTGCCAGCAGTCCCAGTGCCCACTACGAGCAGTACTTC
CASSPSAHYEQYF
>TRBV2|TRBJ2-7|.|.
TGTGCCAGCAGTGTGCTCTCCTACGAGCAGTACTTC
CASSVLSYEQYF
>TRBV7-9|TRBJ2-1|few|.
TGTGCCAGCAGTCCGCCTTGGACAGAGAATGAGCAGTTCTTC
CASSPPWTENEQFF
>TRBV9|TRBJ2-7|.|TRBD2
TGTGCCAGCAGCGTAGGGGGGGGAAGGGGCTCCTACGAGCAGTACTTC
CASSVGGGRGSYEQYF
>TRBV5-1|TRBJ2-7|.|.
TGCGCCAGCAGCTTGGTGGGGGGAGATTTCTCCTACGAGCAGTACTTC
CASSLVGGDFSYEQYF
>TRBV27|TRBJ1-1|.|.
TGTGCCAGCAGTTTACGGACAGACGGCACTGAAGCTTTCTTT
CASSLRTDGTEAFF
>TRBV19|TRBJ2-7|few|.
TGTGCCAGTATGCGGGGACTCGAGCAGTACTTC
CASMRGLEQYF
>TRBV5-1|TRBJ1-1|.|.
TGCGCCAGCAGCACGGGACCGAGCATGAACACTGAAGCTTTCTTT
CASSTGPSMNTEAFF